What follows is one T cell receptor (beta chain) and its context. The antigen is not known. Unique molecular identifiers were incorporated into the prepared TCRbeta library. TCRdb analysed the PCR reads with MiXCR anew, one entry per CDR3 protein. The profile shows about a million distinct CDR3 sequences, around 30% of them singletons. The record originates from a study of T-cell reconstitution after alpha-beta-depleted transplantation in children. This CDR3 contains 19 residues. Germline CDR1 WSHSY, CDR2 SAAADI. The V and J ends lost 6 bases and 7 bases, in that order; junction bases with no gene match: 22. Overall study findings and caveats: At day 60, the high TCRbeta diversity found in some patients originated from recipient T cells and thymic progenitors that had survived. Once a year had passed after transplant, T-cell counts and diversity came mostly from newly produced T cells. Alpha-beta T cells about two months after transplant reportedly derived from several hundred expanded graft clones.

The starting material was PBMCs, mostly from graft donor cells, obtained 360 days after TCRalphabeta/CD19-depleted stem cell transplant. V gene TRBV10-2 combines with J gene TRBJ2-5; 11 positions match TRBD2. The TCR originated in a boy younger than two who had a stem cell transplant for SCID, so the T cells may come from the graft donor. CDR3 residues: CASSRSGGALGAQMRTQYF. The DNA for the CDR3 is TGCGCCAGCAGCCGTAGCGGGGGGGCCTTAGGGGCCCAAATGCGGACCCAGTACTTC.